This entry features one T cell receptor beta chain sequence. Its antigen is unidentified. The record originates from a study of T cell responses to AZD1222 COVID-19 vaccine. The CDR3 runs to 15 residues. V trimming: 4 bases; J trimming: 1 base; junction bases outside the gene matches: 6. Looked up from germline, CDR1 is MGHRA and CDR2 is YSYEKL. Profiled with immunoSEQ multiplex PCR; TCRdb holds only in-frame clones, not every one. The sample has approximately 110,000 clones; around 88% are singletons. Study results and caveats: Reportedly, nearly half of unique spike TCRs recognized epitopes outside B.1.351/B.1.1.7 mutations. The study identified only five to seven AZD1222 recipients as seropositive at baseline.

The rearrangement links TRBV4-1 to TRBJ1-1, with 7 bases fitting TRBD1. This sequence originates from an adult in good health. The material sequenced was peripheral blood, taken on day 0 of AZD1222 vaccination. The CDR3 DNA reads TGCGCCAGCAGCCCATCGACAGGGCAGAACACTGAAGCTTTCTTT. It encodes CASSPSTGQNTEAFF.